The entry below describes one T cell receptor beta chain. These data belong to a study of blood T cell repertoires in COVID-19. Study information: Nucleic acid was either cDNA or gDNA, and it came from T cells, B-cell-depleted T cells, or PBMCs.

Participants were placed into cohorts based on the clinical history they reported. The CDR3 spans 15 residues. Germline assignment: CDR1 LGHDT and CDR2 YNNKEL (reference sequence). V trimming: 3 bases; J trimming: 7 bases; junction bases outside the gene matches: 4. Some clones are missing from TCRdb's copy, which holds only in-frame ones; the method was immunoSEQ multiplex PCR. The table lists more than 300,000 clones, around 86% of them singletons. This receptor was identified in a woman in her forties or fifties who had recovered from COVID-19. This chain connects TRBV3-1 (or the pseudogene TRBV3-2) to TRBJ1-6; TRBD1 aligns across 9 bases. Material: PBMCs or T cells enriched from blood (not recorded which). CDR3 in DNA: TGTGCCAGCAGCCACCTCACAGGGGGCAATTCACCCCTCCACTTT. Translation gives CASSHLTGGNSPLHF.